This T cell receptor (beta chain) was recorded in a study of blood T cell repertoires in COVID-19. Across the study: The samples span acute and convalescent COVID-19 from the United States, Italy and Spain. Nucleic acid was either cDNA or gDNA, and it came from T cells, B-cell-depleted T cells, or PBMCs.

In the original analysis: Estimation of nucleated cell counts was performed using reference gene primer amplification. TCRdb's copy holds only in-frame clones and misses some; the assay was immunoSEQ multiplex PCR. The V and J calls and clone size were taken over from that table, and D and trimming were inferred from the DNA. This table holds almost 95,000 clones, 55% to 80% found once. Germline lookup yields CDR1 MNHEY and CDR2 SVGAGI. J was trimmed by 5 bases and V by 7 bases; bases with no gene match: 6. This CDR3 comprises 13 residues. The sequence was obtained from a woman aged 60 to 75 in a cohort sampled during active or convalescent COVID-19. The chain combines TRBV6-5 with TRBJ1-2, with TRBD1 matching 8 bases. Sequencing was done on a sample of peripheral blood. The DNA for the CDR3 is TGTGCCAGCAACAAACAGGGGGGGTATGGCTACACCTTC. Translating it yields CASNKQGGYGYTF.